This T cell receptor (beta chain) originates from a study of PD-1 blockade in mismatch repair-deficient tumors. Study-wide results and caveats: Tumor-resident clones, often undetectable pretreatment in blood, expanded then contracted after pembrolizumab.

Germline values: CDR1 SQVTM, CDR2 ANQGSEA. The CDR3 length is 12 residues. Trimming left V 2 bases short and J 3 bases short, with 7 bases between. Time point reported: 10-day in vitro stimulation with candidate neoantigen peptide 3. TCR sequencing covered a few patients who responded to pembrolizumab. Cells were stimulated approximately 10 days with each of roughly seven ELISpot-reactive neoantigens. Clone fold changes were calculated against an identical culture without peptide. Remarks on this clone: As yet, its antigen is unknown.

Produced via immunoSEQ multiplex PCR; TCRdb's table is partial and in-frame only. The sample lists 10,000 or so clones, 85% to 95% occurring once. The V and J genes are TRBV29-1 and TRBJ1-1; D gene uncertain. The clonotype comes from an adult with mismatch repair-deficient cancer. This specimen consisted of cells cultured in vitro, obtained from a patient treated with pembrolizumab. The CDR3 loop reads CSVEPGYTEAFF. In nucleotides, the CDR3 is TGCAGCGTTGAACCTGGGTACACTGAAGCTTTCTTT.